A selection of T cell receptor beta chains follows, all from one sample in a study of T cell clonotyping in hematopoietic cell transplantation. The repertoire was sequenced with immunoSEQ multiplex PCR; TCRdb's copy has only in-frame clones and lacks some. The sample lists about 3,100 clones; approximately 57% were seen once. Source: peripheral blood mononuclear cells, taken 30 days after allogeneic stem cell transplant. These receptors were taken from a female patient aged 30 to 45 who had an allogeneic stem cell transplant, so T cells may come from the graft donor. Some clones in this sample may be carry-over from other donors' samples. CDR3s include the opening cysteine and the closing phenylalanine or tryptophan. The order of the fields is J gene, V gene, D gene, CDR3 protein. D genes are given only for firm matches.

>TRBJ1-5|TRBV6-6|.
CASDSGQPQHF
>TRBJ2-7|TRBV9|TRBD1
CASSGGWGQGRNEQYF
>TRBJ1-5|TRBV7-9|.
CASSLDPGESNQPQHF
>TRBJ2-1|TRBV4-3|TRBD2
CASSQVLAVINEQFF
>TRBJ2-7|TRBV7-9|TRBD2
CASSPPWGGDYEQYF
>TRBJ1-1|TRBV5-1|.
CASSLSWGTEAFF
>TRBJ1-2|TRBV6-5|.
CASSPPARGNYGYTF
>TRBJ2-3|TRBV15|.
CATSRVGGTDTQYF
>TRBJ1-2|TRBV9|.
CASSVNSGYYGYTF
>TRBJ1-1|TRBV5-1|.
CASSLAGNTEAFF
>TRBJ2-7|TRBV9|TRBD1
CASSPRTGGSYEQYF
>TRBJ2-5|TRBV6-6|.
CASSTPWYF
>TRBJ1-2|TRBV7-6|.
CASSLAGQGGDYGYTF
>TRBJ1-1|TRBV4-1|.
CASSQERFENTEAFF
>TRBJ2-7|TRBV5-6|TRBD1
CASSYSGQASYEQYF
>TRBJ2-5|TRBV5-1|.
CASSLGELQQETQYF
>TRBJ2-7|TRBV5-1|TRBD1
CASSIGTGTYEQYF
>TRBJ1-2|TRBV30|.
CAWSPGLTGVGYGYTF
>TRBJ1-2|TRBV19|.
CASSPGTSAAPLYGYTF
>TRBJ1-2|TRBV20-1|.
CSARRDYGYTF
>TRBJ1-6|TRBV19|.
CASSISSGANSPLHF
>TRBJ1-2|TRBV4-3|.
CASSQDTGTGGGYTF
>TRBJ1-5|TRBV30|.
CAWSVLGKEPQHF
>TRBJ2-1|TRBV6-5|TRBD2
CASSYSGLAGVDEQFF
>TRBJ2-2|TRBV29-1|.
CSVAGKRTGELFF
>TRBJ1-4|TRBV19|.
CASTDPYRETNEKLFF
>TRBJ2-1|TRBV6-5|.
CASSLGEGTGDEQFF
>TRBJ1-2|TRBV4-1|.
CASSQDRTGGTNYGYTF
>TRBJ2-3|TRBV4-1|.
CASSQYTASTDTQYF
>TRBJ1-6|TRBV30|TRBD1
CALSVQGKSPLHF
>TRBJ1-2|TRBV2|.
CASSEAGGGGYGYTF
>TRBJ1-2|TRBV2|.
CASSEDGYTF
>TRBJ1-1|TRBV12-2|.
CASRLTQCHRGMNTEAFF
>TRBJ1-2|TRBV25-1|.
CASSERGNYGYTF
>TRBJ1-4|TRBV4-2|.
CASSQEDGSGEKLFF
>TRBJ1-2|TRBV9|.
CASSVGGDYGYTF
>TRBJ2-1|TRBV29-1|TRBD1
CSVGGDRASRQFF
>TRBJ2-3|TRBV5-1|TRBD2
CASSSGLAGSDTQYF
>TRBJ2-7|TRBV7-6|.
CASSPGTSSSYEQYF
>TRBJ2-3|TRBV14|.
CASSQMLVRDTQYF
>TRBJ1-4|TRBV18|.
CASSPFWTLEKLFF
>TRBJ2-1|TRBV6-5|TRBD2
CASRGGTRYNEQFF
>TRBJ1-1|TRBV30|.
CAWSVDQNTEAFF
>TRBJ1-5|TRBV7-8|TRBD1
CASSYRDRNQPQHF
>TRBJ1-1|TRBV6-1|TRBD1
CASSIWTGGNTEAFF
>TRBJ1-2|TRBV19|TRBD1
CASSTGTAYYGYTF
>TRBJ1-5|TRBV7-9|TRBD1
CASTRTGSNQPQHF
>TRBJ1-1|TRBV7-9|TRBD1
CASRGQSNTEAFF
>TRBJ2-3|TRBV2|.
CASQRGTDTQYF
>TRBJ2-7|TRBV5-6|.
CASSLGGDTYEQYF
>TRBJ1-2|TRBV13|.
CASADHRDDYGYTF
>TRBJ2-7|TRBV6-6|TRBD2
CASRGTSGRSGEQYF
>TRBJ2-7|TRBV27|.
CASSLWGLSSSSYEQYF
>TRBJ2-7|TRBV12-5|.
CASGLRSGGSYEQYF